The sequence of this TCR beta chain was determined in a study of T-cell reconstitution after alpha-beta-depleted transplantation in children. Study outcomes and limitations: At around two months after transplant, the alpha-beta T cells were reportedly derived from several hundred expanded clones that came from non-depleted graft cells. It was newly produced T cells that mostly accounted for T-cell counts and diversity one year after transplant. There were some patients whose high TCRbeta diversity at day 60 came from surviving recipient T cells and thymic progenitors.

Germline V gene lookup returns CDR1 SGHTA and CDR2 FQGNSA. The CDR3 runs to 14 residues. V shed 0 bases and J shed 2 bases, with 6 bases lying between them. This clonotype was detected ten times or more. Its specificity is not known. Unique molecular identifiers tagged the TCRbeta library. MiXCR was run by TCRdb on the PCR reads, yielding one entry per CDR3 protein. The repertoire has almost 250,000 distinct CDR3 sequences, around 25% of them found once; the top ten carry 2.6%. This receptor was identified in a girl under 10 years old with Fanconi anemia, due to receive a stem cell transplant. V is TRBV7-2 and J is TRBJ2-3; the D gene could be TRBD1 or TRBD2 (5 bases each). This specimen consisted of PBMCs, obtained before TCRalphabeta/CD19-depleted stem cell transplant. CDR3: CASSLAGTTDTQYF. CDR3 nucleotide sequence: TGTGCCAGCAGCTTAGCGGGGACCACAGATACGCAGTATTTT.